Listed below are T cell receptor beta chains from one sample, sequenced in a study of control samples from healthy donors and cancer patients. The protocol was immunoSEQ multiplex PCR, while the TCRdb copy is restricted to in-frame clones and leaves out a portion. The data hold about 120,000 clones, with roughly 93% observed a single time. Material for sequencing was blood. The receptor set was obtained from a man between 25 and 39 years old in good health. Both conserved end residues are part of each CDR3. Each record gives: D gene, J gene, V gene, CDR3 protein. D genes are given only for firm matches.

>TRBD1|TRBJ2-5|TRBV2
CASSEEAGRQGYF
>.|TRBJ1-2|TRBV6-5
CASSYTGRDYGYTF
>.|TRBJ1-4|TRBV6-5
CASSYSWATNEKLFF
>.|TRBJ2-7|TRBV15
CATSREGKYEQYF
>.|TRBJ1-1|TRBV1
CTSSQDEGRGSLNGTEAFF
>.|TRBJ1-2|TRBV4-2
CASSQETSGDSNGYTF
>.|TRBJ1-1|TRBV12-5
CASGLDARLRGTEAFF
>TRBD2|TRBJ2-5|TRBV19
CASSKQHLAGEETQYF
>TRBD1|TRBJ2-1|TRBV24-1
CATSEIGQANYNEQFF
>.|TRBJ2-3|TRBV5-6
CASSFPSPGVSTDTQYF
>.|TRBJ2-1|TRBV19
CASSYGGDYNEQFF
>.|TRBJ1-4|TRBV6-5
CASSNQDRKLFF
>TRBD2|TRBJ2-1|TRBV11-3
CASSLAPQGYSGGLNEQFF
>.|TRBJ1-2|TRBV19
CASRAEYGYTF
>TRBD1|TRBJ1-1|TRBV7-2
CASSFVRGTEAFF
>.|TRBJ2-1|TRBV4-1
CASSQEEGREQFF
>.|TRBJ2-5|TRBV7-2
CASSLSLTRAETQYF
>.|TRBJ1-4|TRBV27
CASSLADRPGREKLFF
>TRBD2|TRBJ2-3|TRBV7-3
CASSSSGSRTDTQYF
>TRBD1|TRBJ2-7|TRBV18
CASSPATGSYEQYF
>.|TRBJ1-5|TRBV19
CASNPGLVSNQPQHF
>.|TRBJ1-2|TRBV27
CASTPFSGASTNYGYTF
>.|TRBJ1-2|TRBV7-9
CASSLAWTDYGYTF
>.|TRBJ1-1|TRBV2
CASRVGQGGTEAFF
>.|TRBJ1-1|TRBV19
CASSRGMNTEAFF
>.|TRBJ2-3|TRBV27
CASSSPADTQYF
>.|TRBJ1-3|TRBV9
CASSDGTPGNTIYF
>.|TRBJ1-6|TRBV19
CASSIQVQEFVAYNSPLHF
>TRBD1|TRBJ2-5|TRBV24-1
CATTKGTGGEETQYF
>TRBD1|TRBJ1-1|TRBV2
CASSQDGQVNTEAFF
>TRBD1|TRBJ1-1|TRBV12-5
CASGLVRDRRLNTEAFF
>TRBD2|TRBJ2-7|TRBV2
CASRGLALYEQYF
>TRBD1|TRBJ2-1|TRBV9
CASSVGNRPGQGYNEQFF
>.|TRBJ2-7|TRBV2
CASREHAPGAEQYF
>TRBD1|TRBJ1-1|TRBV7-9
CASSPQGGLNTEAFF
>.|TRBJ1-5|TRBV15
CATSAWGARSNQPQHF
>.|TRBJ1-6|TRBV11-2
CASSFKGGSPLHF
>.|TRBJ1-2|TRBV5-1
CASSLPVDAEHIRDYGYTF
>.|TRBJ2-7|TRBV19
CASTFPGSPYEQYF
>.|TRBJ2-2|TRBV7-9
CASSSGGDAGELFF
>.|TRBJ2-2|TRBV7-6
CASREVGGSNTGELFF
>TRBD1|TRBJ1-5|TRBV19
CASRGDRGPDQPQHF